These 27 T cell receptor beta chains originate from one sample sequenced in a study of T cells in Graves' hyperthyroidism and ophthalmopathy. The CDR3 regions of TCR beta were amplified from RNA transcripts. TCR CDR3 underwent first-round RT-PCR with the HTBI primer set. MiXCR, applied by TCRdb to the multiplex PCR reads, yields one record per CDR3 protein. This table holds 600,000 to 700,000 distinct CDR3 sequences, 45% found once. The sequenced material came from peripheral blood or thyroid tissue (not recorded which). The receptors stem from an adult man with Graves' disease, either hyperthyroidism or ophthalmopathy (not recorded which).

The V and J genes are TRBV12-3 or TRBV12-4 and TRBJ1-1; D unresolved. The V end lost 3 bases, the J end lost 6 bases, and 11 bases lay between the germline ends. The CDR3 is 13 amino acids. The CDR3 bases are TGTGCCAGCAGTTTTTTGAGCAAGGCTGAAGCTTTCTTT. Translated, it gives CASSFLSKAEAFF.

This clonotype appeared a few times. This rearrangement joins TRBV5-1 to TRBJ1-1; TRBD1 might be the D (6 bases). V lost 0 bases and J lost 1, with 16 bases in between. The CDR3 is 17 residues long. Germline V gene lookup returns CDR1 SGHRS and CDR2 YFSETQ. CDR3 nucleotides: TGCGCCAGCAGCTTGGCCATGGGGGCCAACACGAACACTGAAGCTTTCTTT. It yields the protein CASSLAMGANTNTEAFF.

This chain uses TRBV29-1 with TRBJ2-5; 9 positions agree with TRBD2. CDR1 SQVTM and CDR2 ANQGSEA come from the germline V gene. The CDR3 contains 13 residues. CDR3 protein: CSRSGGNEETQYF. DNA for the CDR3: TGCAGTCGGAGCGGGGGGAACGAAGAGACCCAGTACTTC.

This clonotype was counted many times. This chain connects TRBV7-2 to TRBJ1-1, with no clear D. V was clipped by 3 bases and J by 1 base, with 6 bases between them. The CDR3 is 13 residues long. Germline CDR1 is SGHTA and CDR2 is FQGNSA. CDR3 in amino acids: CASSFPPNTEAFF. The CDR3 nucleotides are TGTGCCAGCAGCTTTCCCCCGAACACTGAAGCTTTCTTT.

This clonotype was counted a few times. This may be a read error: a much more frequent sequence differs by one nucleotide. The chain carries TRBV6-2 or TRBV6-3 and TRBJ2-7; D gene unclear. The V gene lost 2 bases and the J gene lost 2 bases, with 1 base spanning the gap. Germline CDR1 MNHEY, CDR2 SVGEGT. The CDR3 spans 11 residues. The CDR3 sequence: CASSYPYEQYF. In DNA, the CDR3 is TGTGCCAGCAGTTACCCCTACGAGCAGTACTTC.

In its sample, this clonotype was seen many times. This chain joins TRBV29-1 and TRBJ2-5; possible D gene TRBD1, 6 bases. From germline, CDR1 is SQVTM and CDR2 ANQGSEA. V lost 5 bases and J lost 0, with 10 bases in between. The CDR3 sequence is 13 residues long. The CDR3 bases are TGCAGCGTTCTAGGGGACAACCAAGAGACCCAGTACTTC. Protein: CSVLGDNQETQYF.

Of note for this clonotype: A much bigger clone sits one base away, suggesting this may be a read error. The chain combines TRBV7-9 with TRBJ2-7; D remains ambiguous. Deletions cut 3 bases from V and 2 bases from J, with 11 bases between. This CDR3 spans 14 amino acids. The germline V gene has CDR1 SEHNR and CDR2 FQNEAQ (reference sequence). CDR3 in amino acids: CASSFGGPAYEQYF. The CDR3 DNA reads as TGTGCCAGCAGCTTTGGCGGCCCTGCCTACGAGCAGTACTTC. The whole variable domain, remainder taken from reference TRBV7-9 and TRBJ2-7, is DTGVSQNPRHKITKRGQNVTFRCDPISEHNRLYWYRQTLGQGPEFLTYFQNEAQLEKSRLLSDRFSAERPKGSFSTLEIQRTEQGDSAMYLCASSFGGPAYEQYFGPGTRLTVT.

This clonotype was seen many times. The V call is TRBV10-3, the J call TRBJ1-6; 7 positions agree with TRBD1. Per germline, CDR1 ENHRY and CDR2 SYGVKD. The trim removed 10 bases at V and 1 base at J, leaving 7 bases unmatched. The CDR3 totals 15 residues. CDR3 bases: TGTGCCACCAACAGGGGAAATTCCTATAATTCACCCCTCCACTTT. Its translation is CATNRGNSYNSPLHF.

This clonotype was observed a few times. The rearrangement joins TRBV19 to TRBJ1-2; no firm D call. The CDR3 has 13 amino acids. V lost 2 bases and J 3 bases, leaving 7 bases between the germline ends. Per the germline V gene, CDR1 is LNHDA and CDR2 is SQIVND (reference sequence). CDR3 sequence reads: CASSIQEHYGYTF. The CDR3 bases are TGTGCCAGTAGTATACAGGAGCACTATGGCTACACCTTC.

The chain recombines TRBV9 with TRBJ2-5; 10 bases map to TRBD2. The V gene's germline CDR1 is SGDLS and CDR2 YYNGEE. The CDR3 is 14 amino acids. After removal of 3 bases from V and 2 bases from J, the junction contained 1 base not matched to a gene. This CDR3 is CASSGTSGQETQYF. In DNA, the CDR3 is TGTGCCAGCAGCGGGACTAGCGGTCAAGAGACCCAGTACTTC.

This clonotype was observed at least ten times. The chain combines TRBV6-6 with TRBJ1-1; D is perhaps TRBD1 (5 bases). The germline V gene encodes CDR1 MNHNY and CDR2 SVGAGI (reference sequence). V dropped 5 bases and J dropped 8 bases, with 15 bases sitting between them. CDR3 length equals 13 residues. CDR3 nucleotides: TGTGCCAGCAGTGATCGGCGACCAGGGGAAGCTTTCTTT. This sequence encodes CASSDRRPGEAFF.

The chain joins TRBV7-2 to TRBJ2-5; D perhaps matches TRBD2 (5 bases). Germline CDR1 is SGHTA and CDR2 is FQGNSA. This CDR3 is built from 14 residues. Trimming left V 6 bases short and J 2 bases short, with 13 bases between. Here the CDR3 DNA reads TGTGCCAGCAGATTTGAGGGATCGCAAGAGACCCAGTACTTC. This codes for CASRFEGSQETQYF.

With respect to this clonotype: One junction end disagrees with the germline gene, perhaps due to a read error. J is TRBJ2-5 and V is TRBV25-1; D is perhaps TRBD1 or TRBD2 (5 bases each). CDR3 size: 15 residues. Looked up from germline, CDR1 is MGHDK and CDR2 is SYGVNS. The CDR3, as DNA: TGTGCCACCAGTGATTGGGGGTCGAACCAAGAGACCCAGTACTTC. Encoded protein: CATSDWGSNQETQYF.

About this clonotype: It may be a read error: a sequence one base away is much more abundant. V is TRBV5-1 and J is TRBJ1-6, with D possibly matching TRBD1 (5 bases). Trimming shortened V by 4 bases and J by 5 bases, and 7 bases separated the two germline ends. The germline CDR1 and CDR2 sequences are SGHRS and YFSETQ. The CDR3 has 13 residues. CDR3 in DNA: TGCGCCAGCAGCCAGGACAATAATTCACCCCTCCACTTT. Its protein is CASSQDNNSPLHF. The variable domain in full, completed from reference TRBV5-1 and TRBJ1-6, reads KAGVTQTPRYLIKTRGQQVTLSCSPISGHRSVSWYQQTPGQGLQFLFEYFSETQRNKGNFPGRFSGRQFSNSRSEMNVSTLELGDSALYLCASSQDNNSPLHFGNGTRLTVT.

The chain employs TRBV9 and TRBJ1-2; weak D call: TRBD1 (5 bases). V was shortened by 5 bases and J by 3 bases, with 14 bases between the two germline ends. Germline V gives CDR1 SGDLS, CDR2 YYNGEE. The CDR3 loop spans 14 amino acids. The CDR3 loop is CASSVTGTDYGYTF. The CDR3 DNA follows: TGTGCCAGCAGTGTTACCGGGACGGACTATGGCTACACCTTC.

Ten or more counts support this clonotype. The rearrangement links TRBV25-1 to TRBJ1-1, with D possibly being TRBD1 (6 bases). The CDR3 is 12 amino acids. Germline CDR1 MGHDK, CDR2 SYGVNS. V was trimmed by 3 bases and J by 4 bases, leaving 6 bases between them. CDR3 coding DNA: TGTGCCAGCAGTGAGGGGGCCACTGAAGCTTTCTTT. Amino acid sequence: CASSEGATEAFF.

The chain recombines TRBV2 with TRBJ1-2; tentatively, D is TRBD1 (6 bases). From germline, CDR1 is SNHLY and CDR2 FYNNEI. The CDR3 sequence is 14 residues long. Trimming removed 5 bases from V and 3 bases from J, with 13 bases in between. The CDR3 nucleotides are TGTGCCAGCAGTTTAATGGGGGCCGACTATGGCTACACCTTC. It specifies CASSLMGADYGYTF.

This clonotype occurred a few times. This sequence joins TRBV4-3 and TRBJ2-5; TRBD2 aligns across 9 bases. The V and J ends lost 3 bases and 4 bases, in that order; junction bases with no gene match: 9. CDR3 size: 16 residues. Germline V lookup: CDR1 LGHNA, CDR2 YSLEER. The DNA of the CDR3 is TGCGCCAGCAGCCACGAGAGGGGAGCGGGAGGAGAGACCCAGTACTTC. Its protein product is CASSHERGAGGETQYF.

This clonotype was found a few times. The rearrangement links TRBV7-2 to TRBJ2-2; unclear D gene. Germline CDR1 SGHTA, CDR2 FQGNSA. This CDR3 is built from 13 residues. The ends were cut back, 5 bases at V and 8 bases at J, with 12 bases in the middle. For the CDR3, the DNA is TGTGCCAGCAGCCTGAGCGTAATGGGGGAGCTGTTTTTT. This sequence encodes CASSLSVMGELFF.

There are a few counts of this clonotype. The chain carries TRBV12-3 or TRBV12-4 and TRBJ1-5; D gene uncertain. This CDR3 contains 12 residues. Trimming took off 6 bases at V and 8 bases at J, with 11 bases between the two ends. CDR3 nucleotide sequence: TGTGCCAGCAGGAGTGAACGAAAGCCCCAGCATTTT. This gives the protein CASRSERKPQHF.

This chain uses TRBV6-5 with TRBJ1-4; D remains unclear. Germline CDR1 is MNHEY and CDR2 is SVGAGI. The CDR3 length is 14 residues. V lost 2 bases, J lost 7 bases, and 11 bases lay in between. The CDR3, as DNA: TGTGCCAGCAGTTACGGAAGGTCCGGTGAAAAACTGTTTTTT. It specifies CASSYGRSGEKLFF.

In this sample, this clonotype turned up a few times. V gene TRBV12-3 or TRBV12-4 combines with J gene TRBJ1-4; D gene ambiguous. This CDR3 is built from 13 residues. Trimming pared 8 bases from V and 5 bases from J, leaving 12 bases between. As DNA, the CDR3 is TGTGCCAGCTTTACGGGAAACAATGAAAAACTGTTTTTT. Translation: CASFTGNNEKLFF.

This clonotype was detected a few times. This chain uses TRBV7-2 with TRBJ1-1; D may be TRBD1 (5 bases). V shed 6 bases and J shed 0 bases, with 17 bases lying between them. Germline CDR1 is SGHTA and CDR2 is FQGNSA. The CDR3 covers 16 residues. The CDR3 is CASSEPGRLVNTEAFF. As DNA, the CDR3 is TGTGCCAGCAGTGAGCCAGGGAGACTGGTGAACACTGAAGCTTTCTTT.

The sample holds a few counts of this clonotype. The rearrangement joins TRBV7-2 to TRBJ2-7; the D call may be TRBD1 or TRBD2 (5 bases each). From germline, CDR1 is SGHTA and CDR2 FQGNSA. Trimming cost V 5 bases and J 5 bases, with 13 bases left between them. This CDR3 is 13 amino acids long. In DNA form, the CDR3 reads TGTGCCAGCAGCCGGGACGGGCTTGACGAGCAGTACTTC. Residues: CASSRDGLDEQYF. Full variable domain (remainder filled in from reference TRBV7-2 and TRBJ2-7): GAGVSQSPSNKVTEKGKDVELRCDPISGHTALYWYRQSLGQGLEFLIYFQGNSAPDKSGLPSDRFSAERTGGSVSTLTIQRTQQEDSAVYLCASSRDGLDEQYFGPGTRLTVT.

In this sample, this clonotype turned up a few times. This sequence joins TRBV29-1 and TRBJ1-2; D may be TRBD1 (5 bases). This CDR3 spans 14 amino acids. V lost 1 base, J lost 4 bases, and 13 bases lay in between. Germline loops: CDR1 SQVTM, CDR2 ANQGSEA. This CDR3 is CSVEGVGAFYGYTF. The DNA of the CDR3 is TGCAGCGTTGAAGGGGTAGGGGCCTTCTATGGCTACACCTTC. The full variable domain, completed using reference TRBV29-1 and TRBJ1-2, is SAVISQKPSRDICQRGTSLTIQCQVDSQVTMMFWYRQQPGQSLTLIATANQGSEATYESGFVIDKFPISRPNLTFSTLTVSNMSPEDSSIYLCSVEGVGAFYGYTFGSGTRLTVV.

This clonotype has a handful of counts. The chain is built from TRBV19 and TRBJ1-5; 7 bases fit TRBD1. Germline CDR1 reads LNHDA; CDR2 reads SQIVND (reference sequence). V was clipped by 7 bases and J by 4 bases; unmatched bases: 7. CDR3 length: 14 residues. This CDR3 reads CASNRDSGNQPQHF. Written as DNA, the CDR3 is TGTGCCAGTAACCGGGACAGTGGGAATCAGCCCCAGCATTTT.

The chain has TRBV7-6 and TRBJ1-5; weak D call: TRBD1 (6 bases). The CDR3 length is 15 residues. V lost 8 bases and J lost 2, with 16 bases in between. The V gene's germline CDR1 is SGHVS and CDR2 FNYEAQ. CDR3 in amino acids: CASVLEQGGNQPQHF. Written as DNA, the CDR3 is TGTGCCAGCGTTCTCGAACAGGGTGGCAATCAGCCCCAGCATTTT.